This TCR beta chain was recorded in a study of cytomegalovirus exposure and HLA in healthy donors. Primers for the PCR totalled 60 Vbeta and 13 Jbeta. The repertoire was sequenced with immunoSEQ multiplex PCR; TCRdb's copy has only in-frame clones and lacks some. The sample lists more than 100,000 clones; over 70% were seen once. These donors counted as nominally healthy when sampled, but unrecorded immune exposures were likely. Study-wide results and caveats: Most TCRs appeared rarely, but some public TCRs recurred in many donors.

A remark on this clone: The antigen is undetermined.

The CDR3 spans 19 residues. The germline V gene has CDR1 SGHDT and CDR2 YYEEEE. V gave up 4 bases and J gave up 0 bases, with 23 bases separating them. The chain joins TRBV5-6 to TRBJ2-1, with a possible D match to TRBD2 (5 bases). Sequencing was carried out using PBMCs. The receptor comes from a female donor in good health and CMV-seropositive. The DNA for the CDR3 is TGTGCCAGCAGCCGCACCTATCCGGGGTTACGAAGCTCCTACAATGAGCAGTTCTTC. This encodes CASSRTYPGLRSSYNEQFF.